This T cell receptor beta chain was found in a study of regulatory T cells in long-lasting Graves disease. Notes on the study in general: Persistent disease exhibited a predilection for TRBV28, TRBJ1-2 and TRBJ2-5.

As for time point: newly diagnosed GD, antithyroid drugs for less than 3 months. The authors made the TCR library using RNA they extracted from PBMCs. The TCR beta library used iRepertoire HTBI primers with Arm-PCR amplification of CDR3. TCRdb fed the multiplex PCR reads into MiXCR, producing one record per CDR3 protein. Of around 460,000 distinct CDR3 sequences listed, about 15% are singletons. Ten or more counts support this clonotype. Antigen specificity is unknown. Germline V gives CDR1 SNHLY, CDR2 FYNNEI. There are 12 residues in the CDR3. V was pared by 1 base and J by 3 bases, with 1 base between. This sample also appeared in a second study, on T cells in Graves' hyperthyroidism and ophthalmopathy.

This TCR derives from a woman aged 45-65 years with Graves disease. The sequencing here drew on peripheral blood mononuclear cells (PBMCs), taken at new diagnosis, from a patient treated with antithyroid drugs. J is TRBJ1-5 and V is TRBV2; D not certain. The CDR3 DNA sequence: TGTGCCAGCAGTGAAGACAATCAGCCCCAGCATTTT. Its translation: CASSEDNQPQHF.